This T cell receptor (beta chain) was recorded in a study of T cell responses to AZD1222 COVID-19 vaccine. The study's findings and limits: Baseline seropositives among AZD1222 recipients totaled only 5 to 7. Donors skewed white British and female; clonal diversity was possibly underestimated. Across spike, vaccine-associated CD4 TCRs were found, dominant at 160-218 and 743-854. Increases in Spike-specific TCR breadth and depth were seen after two AZD1222 doses.

A word on this clone: The target antigen is unknown.

TCRdb's copy holds only in-frame clones and misses some; the assay was immunoSEQ multiplex PCR. The data contain about 160,000 clones, about 90% of them singletons. CDR1 MNHEY and CDR2 SVGEGT come from the germline V gene. The CDR3 is 15 amino acids. Trimming removed 2 bases from V and 2 bases from J, with 10 bases in between. This TCR derives from an adult who received the AZD1222 COVID-19 vaccine. The sequences come from peripheral blood, collected 28 days after the second AZD1222 dose. The rearrangement uses TRBV6-2 or TRBV6-3 and TRBJ1-3; D is undetermined. CDR3: CASSYETTPGNTIYF. The CDR3 bases are TGTGCCAGCAGTTACGAGACGACCCCTGGAAACACCATATATTTT.